This T cell receptor (beta chain) emerged from a study of shared clonotypes between healthy human individuals. V was pared by 4 bases and J by 6 bases, with 14 bases between. Germline CDR1 and CDR2: ENHRY and SYGVKD. The CDR3 totals 14 residues. Libraries were prepared by immunoSEQ multiplex PCR; TCRdb keeps only in-frame clonotypes and omits some of them. The data contain around 2.5 million clones, approximately 94% of them singletons. The receptor was derived from a man between 18 and 29 years old in good health. Some clones in this sample may be carry-over from other donors' samples. The genes are TRBV10-3 and TRBJ2-3; no firm D call. The source material was naive CD4+ T cells from PBMCs. Specified subset: CD45RA+ positively selected. The CDR3 DNA is TGTGCCATCAGTGTCGCGAGAGGCGCGGATACGCAGTATTTT. Residues: CAISVARGADTQYF.